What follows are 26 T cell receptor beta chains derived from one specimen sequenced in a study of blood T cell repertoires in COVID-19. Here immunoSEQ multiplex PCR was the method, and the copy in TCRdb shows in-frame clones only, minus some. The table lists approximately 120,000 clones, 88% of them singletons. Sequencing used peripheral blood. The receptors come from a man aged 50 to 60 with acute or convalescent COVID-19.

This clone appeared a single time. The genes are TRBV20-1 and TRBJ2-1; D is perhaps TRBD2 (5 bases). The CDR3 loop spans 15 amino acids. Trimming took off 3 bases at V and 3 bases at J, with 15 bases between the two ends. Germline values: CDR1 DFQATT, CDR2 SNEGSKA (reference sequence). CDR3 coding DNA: TGCAGTGCTAGTAAGTCTCTAGCTGGCTACAATGAGCAGTTCTTC. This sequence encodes CSASKSLAGYNEQFF.

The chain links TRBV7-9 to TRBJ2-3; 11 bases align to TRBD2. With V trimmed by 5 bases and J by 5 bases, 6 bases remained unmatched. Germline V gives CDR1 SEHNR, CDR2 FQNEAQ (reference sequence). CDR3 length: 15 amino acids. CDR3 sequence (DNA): TGTGCCAGCAGCGGGACTAGCGGAGGGGAAGATACGCAGTATTTT. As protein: CASSGTSGGEDTQYF.

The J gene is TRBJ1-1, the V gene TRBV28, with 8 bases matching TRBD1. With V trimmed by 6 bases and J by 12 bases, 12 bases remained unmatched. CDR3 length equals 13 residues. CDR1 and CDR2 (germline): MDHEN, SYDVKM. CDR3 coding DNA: TGTGCCAGCAGCATCAGGGGGCTTGGAGGAACTTTCTTT. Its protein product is CASSIRGLGGTFF.

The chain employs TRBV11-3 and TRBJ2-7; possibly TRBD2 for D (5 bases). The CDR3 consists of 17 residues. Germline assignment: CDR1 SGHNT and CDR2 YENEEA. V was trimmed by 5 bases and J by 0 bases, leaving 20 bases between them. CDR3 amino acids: CASSTRSMREGSYEQYF. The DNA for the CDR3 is TGTGCCAGCAGCACCCGAAGTATGAGGGAAGGCTCCTACGAGCAGTACTTC.

The CDR3 spells CASSLVADTQYF. Written as DNA, the CDR3 is TGCGCCAGCAGCTTGGTAGCAGATACGCAGTATTTT. The chain has TRBV5-1 and TRBJ2-3; D is uncertain. This CDR3 region has 12 residues. The germline V and J ends were trimmed by 0 bases and 4 bases, with 3 bases remaining between them. CDR1 SGHRS and CDR2 YFSETQ come from the germline V gene.

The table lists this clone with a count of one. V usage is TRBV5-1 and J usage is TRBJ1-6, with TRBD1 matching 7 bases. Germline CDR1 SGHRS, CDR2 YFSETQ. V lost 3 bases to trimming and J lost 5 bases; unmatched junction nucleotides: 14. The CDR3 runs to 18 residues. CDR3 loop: CASSSRLRPGQNNSPLHF. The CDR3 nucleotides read TGCGCCAGCAGCTCGAGACTACGACCGGGACAGAATAATTCACCCCTCCACTTT.

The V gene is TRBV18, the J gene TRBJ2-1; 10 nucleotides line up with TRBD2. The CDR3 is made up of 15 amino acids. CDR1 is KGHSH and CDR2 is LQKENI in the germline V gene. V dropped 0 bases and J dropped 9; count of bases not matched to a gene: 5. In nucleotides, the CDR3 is TGTGCCAGCTCACCACCGTCTAGCGGGAGCCGTGAGCAGTTCTTC. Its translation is CASSPPSSGSREQFF.

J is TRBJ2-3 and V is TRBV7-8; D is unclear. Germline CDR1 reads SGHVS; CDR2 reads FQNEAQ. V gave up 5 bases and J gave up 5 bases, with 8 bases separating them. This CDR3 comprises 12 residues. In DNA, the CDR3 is TGTGCCAGCAGCCCCCGGAGAGATACGCAGTATTTT. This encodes CASSPRRDTQYF.

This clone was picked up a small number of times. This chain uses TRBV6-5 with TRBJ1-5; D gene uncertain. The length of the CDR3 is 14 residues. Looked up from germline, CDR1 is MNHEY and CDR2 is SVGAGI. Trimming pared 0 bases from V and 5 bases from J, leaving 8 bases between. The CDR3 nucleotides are TGTGCCAGCAGTTACTCGGGCAACTATCAGCCCCAGCATTTT. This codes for CASSYSGNYQPQHF.

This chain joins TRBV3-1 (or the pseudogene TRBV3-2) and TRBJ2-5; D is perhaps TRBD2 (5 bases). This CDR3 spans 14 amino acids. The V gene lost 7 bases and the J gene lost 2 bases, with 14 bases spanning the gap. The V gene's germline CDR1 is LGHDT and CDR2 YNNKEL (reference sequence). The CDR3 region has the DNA TGTGCCAGCAAACGGTCCGAGGGTCAAGAGACCCAGTACTTC. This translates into CASKRSEGQETQYF.

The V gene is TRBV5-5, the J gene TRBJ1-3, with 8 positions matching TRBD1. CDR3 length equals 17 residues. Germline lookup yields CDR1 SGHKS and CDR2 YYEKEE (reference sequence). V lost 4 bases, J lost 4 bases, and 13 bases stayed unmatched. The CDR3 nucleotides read TGTGCCAGCAGCAAATTTCAGGGGGCCTCGAGCGGAAACACCATATATTTT. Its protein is CASSKFQGASSGNTIYF.

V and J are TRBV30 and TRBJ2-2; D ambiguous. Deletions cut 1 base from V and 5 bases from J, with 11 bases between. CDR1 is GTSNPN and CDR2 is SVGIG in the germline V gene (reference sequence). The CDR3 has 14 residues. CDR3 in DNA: TGTGCCTGGAGTGGGCGCCTGAGGACCGGGGAGCTGTTTTTT. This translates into CAWSGRLRTGELFF. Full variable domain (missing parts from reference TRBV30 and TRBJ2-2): SQTIHQWPATLVQPVGSPLSLECTVEGTSNPNLYWYRQAAGRGLQLLFYSVGIGQISSEVPQNLSASRPQDRQFILSSKKLLLSDSGFYLCAWSGRLRTGELFFGEGSRLTVL.

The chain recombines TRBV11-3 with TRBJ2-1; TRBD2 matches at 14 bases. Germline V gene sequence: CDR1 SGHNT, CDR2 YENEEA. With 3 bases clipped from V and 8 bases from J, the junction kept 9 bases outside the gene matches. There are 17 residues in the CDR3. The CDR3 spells CASSFDLGLAGDYEQFF. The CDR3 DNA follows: TGTGCCAGCAGCTTTGACCTGGGACTAGCGGGAGACTATGAGCAGTTCTTC.

CDR3 sequence: CASSLSPHTWTATQYF. The CDR3 DNA sequence: TGTGCCAGCAGTTTATCTCCTCATACTTGGACAGCGACCCAGTACTTC. V and J are TRBV27 and TRBJ2-5; tentative D call: TRBD1 (6 bases). The V gene lost 0 bases and the J gene lost 7 bases, with 18 bases spanning the gap. Germline V gene data show CDR1 as MNHEY and CDR2 as SMNVEV (reference sequence). The CDR3 consists of 16 residues.

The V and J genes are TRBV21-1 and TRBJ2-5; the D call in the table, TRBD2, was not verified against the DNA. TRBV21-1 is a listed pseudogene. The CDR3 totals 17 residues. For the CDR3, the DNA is TGTGCCAGCAGTCAGGCCTCCGGACTAGCGTTTAGAGAGACCCAGTACTTC. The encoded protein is CASSQASGLAFRETQYF.

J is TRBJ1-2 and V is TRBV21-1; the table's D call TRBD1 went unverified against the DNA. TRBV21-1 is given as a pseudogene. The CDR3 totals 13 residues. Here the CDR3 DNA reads TGTGCCAGCAGCAATCAACAGAACTATGGCTACACCTTC. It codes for CASSNQQNYGYTF.

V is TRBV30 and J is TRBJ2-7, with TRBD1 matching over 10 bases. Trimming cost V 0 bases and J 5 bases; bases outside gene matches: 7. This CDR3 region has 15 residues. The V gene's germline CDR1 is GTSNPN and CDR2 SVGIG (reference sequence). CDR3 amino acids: CAWSVPGQGGDEQYF. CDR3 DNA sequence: TGTGCCTGGAGTGTACCCGGACAGGGGGGCGACGAGCAGTACTTC.

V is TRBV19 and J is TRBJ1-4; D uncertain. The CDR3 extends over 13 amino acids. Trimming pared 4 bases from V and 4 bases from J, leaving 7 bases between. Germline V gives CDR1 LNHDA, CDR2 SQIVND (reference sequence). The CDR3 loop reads CASSSGNNEKLFF. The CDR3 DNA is TGTGCCAGTAGTAGCGGCAATAATGAAAAACTGTTTTTT.

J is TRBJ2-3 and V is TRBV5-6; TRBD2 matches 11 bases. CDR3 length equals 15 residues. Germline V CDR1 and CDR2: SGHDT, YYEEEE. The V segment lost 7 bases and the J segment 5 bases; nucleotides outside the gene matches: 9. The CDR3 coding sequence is TGTGCCAGCGCATTAACTAGCGGGAGAAAAGATACGCAGTATTTT. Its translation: CASALTSGRKDTQYF. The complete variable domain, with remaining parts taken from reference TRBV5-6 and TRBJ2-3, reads DAGVTQSPTHLIKTRGQQVTLRCSPKSGHDTVSWYQQALGQGPQFIFQYYEEEERQRGNFPDRFSGHQFPNYSSELNVNALLLGDSALYLCASALTSGRKDTQYFGPGTRLTVL.

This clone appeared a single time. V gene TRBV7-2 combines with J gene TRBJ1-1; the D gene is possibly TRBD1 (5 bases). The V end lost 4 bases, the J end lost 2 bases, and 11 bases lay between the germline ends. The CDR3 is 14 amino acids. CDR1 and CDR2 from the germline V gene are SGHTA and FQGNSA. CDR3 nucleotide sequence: TGTGCCAGCAGCTCAGGGCCCATAAACACTGAAGCTTTCTTT. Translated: CASSSGPINTEAFF.

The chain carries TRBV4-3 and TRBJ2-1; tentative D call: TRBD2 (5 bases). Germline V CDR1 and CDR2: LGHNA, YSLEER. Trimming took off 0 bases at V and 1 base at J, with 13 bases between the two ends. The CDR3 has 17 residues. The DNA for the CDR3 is TGCGCCAGCAGCCAAGATAGGTATGAGGGATCCTACAATGAGCAGTTCTTC. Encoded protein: CASSQDRYEGSYNEQFF.

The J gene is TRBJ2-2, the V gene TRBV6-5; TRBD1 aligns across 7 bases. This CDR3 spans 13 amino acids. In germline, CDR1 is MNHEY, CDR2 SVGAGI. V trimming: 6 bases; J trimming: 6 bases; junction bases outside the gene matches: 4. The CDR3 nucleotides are TGTGCCAGCAGATCTACAGGGGCCGGGGAGCTGTTTTTT. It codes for CASRSTGAGELFF.

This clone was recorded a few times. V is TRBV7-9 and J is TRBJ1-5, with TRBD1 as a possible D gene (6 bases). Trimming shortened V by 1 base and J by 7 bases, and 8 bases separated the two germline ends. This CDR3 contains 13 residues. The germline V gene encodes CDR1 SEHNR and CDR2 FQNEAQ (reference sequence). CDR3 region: CASSLGRGQPQHF. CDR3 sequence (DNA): TGTGCCAGCAGCTTAGGCAGGGGACAGCCCCAGCATTTT.

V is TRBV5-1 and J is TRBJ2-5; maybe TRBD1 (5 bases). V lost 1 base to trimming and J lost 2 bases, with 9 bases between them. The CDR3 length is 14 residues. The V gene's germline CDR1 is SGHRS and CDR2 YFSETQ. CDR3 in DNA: TGCGCCAGCAGCTTGATTGACAGTCAAGAGACCCAGTACTTC. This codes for CASSLIDSQETQYF.

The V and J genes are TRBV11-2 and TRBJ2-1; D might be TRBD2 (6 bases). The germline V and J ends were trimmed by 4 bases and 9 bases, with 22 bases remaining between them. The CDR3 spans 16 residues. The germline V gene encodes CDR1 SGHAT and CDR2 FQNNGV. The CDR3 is CASSYPTGLAVGEQFF. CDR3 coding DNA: TGTGCCAGCAGCTACCCTACGGGACTGGCGGTGGGTGAGCAGTTCTTC. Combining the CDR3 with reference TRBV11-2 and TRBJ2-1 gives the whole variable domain EAGVAQSPRYKIIEKRQSVAFWCNPISGHATLYWYQQILGQGPKLLIQFQNNGVVDDSQLPKDRFSAERLKGVDSTLKIQPAKLEDSAVYLCASSYPTGLAVGEQFFGPGTRLTVL.

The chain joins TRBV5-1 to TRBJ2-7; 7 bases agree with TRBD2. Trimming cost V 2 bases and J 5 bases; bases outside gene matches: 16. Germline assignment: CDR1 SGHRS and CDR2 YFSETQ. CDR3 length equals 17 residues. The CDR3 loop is CASSFGSSGNPGHEQYF. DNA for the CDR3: TGCGCCAGCAGCTTCGGTTCTAGCGGAAACCCCGGGCACGAGCAGTACTTC.